This paragraph reports one TCR beta chain. The target antigen is unknown. This record belongs to a study of cytomegalovirus exposure and HLA in healthy donors. Study information: Prior work identified around 120 million unique TCR beta sequences in 150 million to 200 million T cells. Study-wide results and limits: A later analysis found TCR association rates differed by HLA locus, highest for DRB1 and lowest for HLA-C. The dataset shows that most TCR sequences were rare, while some public TCRs occurred in many donors. Earlier analysis looked at TCR beta V segments, and most were productive about 87% or about 30% of the time.

The CDR3 contains 18 residues. Germline trimming cut 5 bases from V and 5 bases from J; bases unmatched to any gene: 21. CDR1 is SGHKS, CDR2 YYEKEE, per germline (reference sequence). The study ran its PCR with 60 Vbeta and 13 Jbeta primers. TCRdb's copy holds only in-frame clones and misses some; the assay was immunoSEQ multiplex PCR. Of over 150,000 clones listed, under 85% are singletons. The chain links TRBV5-5 to TRBJ2-5; 7 bases are shared with TRBD2. This clonotype was sampled from a woman aged 18-29 years in good health and CMV-seronegative. Specimen: PBMCs. The CDR3 loop is CASSGARGGRATGETQYF. In nucleotides, the CDR3 is TGTGCCAGCAGTGGCGCAAGGGGTGGGAGGGCCACTGGGGAGACCCAGTACTTC.